A selection of T cell receptor beta chains follows, all from one sample in a study of T cell clonotyping in hematopoietic cell transplantation. TCRdb keeps only in-frame clones here, not all; method: immunoSEQ multiplex PCR. The data contain some 5,000 clones, 94% of them seen just once; the ten biggest clones take up over 5.5%. The sequences come from PBMCs, collected 180 days after allogeneic stem cell transplant. Source of these receptors: a male patient between 55 and 70 years old who had an allogeneic stem cell transplant from a related donor, so the T cells may come from the graft donor. Some clones in this sample may be carry-over from other donors' samples. The CDR3 runs from the conserved cysteine through the conserved F or W. The D gene is left open where the match is weak. Rows give clone size only sometimes, using once, few, many, or a class for an expanded clone.

abundance | d_gene | j_gene | v_gene | CDR3nt | CDR3aa
. | . | TRBJ1-3 | TRBV30 | TGTGCCTGTGGAAGCTCTGGAAACACCATATATTTT | CACGSSGNTIYF
. | . | TRBJ2-5 | TRBV7-9 | TGTGCCAGCAGCTTACAAGGGGGTCAAGAGACCCAGTACTTC | CASSLQGGQETQYF
. | . | TRBJ2-7 | TRBV5-6 | TGTGCCAGCAGCCTCCCCAGGCCTCCCTACGAGCAGTACTTC | CASSLPRPPYEQYF
. | . | TRBJ1-3 | TRBV7-9 | TGTGCCAGCAGCCTTAAGGACCGGGGGCCTGGAAACACCATATATTTT | CASSLKDRGPGNTIYF
. | TRBD1 | TRBJ1-1 | TRBV11-3 | TGTGCCAGCAGCTTAGATGGGAGACCAGGGGGCACTGAAGCTTTCTTT | CASSLDGRPGGTEAFF
. | . | TRBJ2-2 | TRBV27 | TGTGCCAGCAGTTTGATCAGGGGGAGGACCGGGGAGCTGTTTTTT | CASSLIRGRTGELFF
. | . | TRBJ2-7 | TRBV7-2 | TGTGCCAGCAGCCAAGTGGGAAACGAGCAGTACTTC | CASSQVGNEQYF
. | . | TRBJ2-5 | TRBV7-2 | TGTGCCAGCAGCTCAGTCGGTGGAGAGACCCAGTACTTC | CASSSVGGETQYF
once | TRBD1 | TRBJ2-7 | TRBV5-4 | TGTGCCAGCAGCTTGGAGGGGGCGGTATACGAGCAGTACTTC | CASSLEGAVYEQYF
. | . | TRBJ2-4 | TRBV5-6 | TGTGCCAGCAGCTTGCAGGGAAACATTCAGTACTTC | CASSLQGNIQYF
once | TRBD2 | TRBJ2-7 | TRBV6-1 | TGTGCCAGCAGTGAATGGGGACTAGCGGGTATCGACGAGCAGTACTTC | CASSEWGLAGIDEQYF
. | . | TRBJ2-2 | TRBV7-6 | TGTGCCAGCAGCCGCGACCAGGGGACCGGGGAGCTGTTTTTT | CASSRDQGTGELFF
. | . | TRBJ1-1 | TRBV6-6 | TGTGCCAGCGAGGATAGGCGGGACATTGAAGCTTTCTTT | CASEDRRDIEAFF
. | . | TRBJ1-1 | TRBV30 | TGTGCCTGGAGGTCGGGTTTATCAGCTTTCTTT | CAWRSGLSAFF
. | TRBD1 | TRBJ1-4 | TRBV11-3 | TGTGCCAGCAGCCCGGGACAGGGAAATGAAAAACTGTTTTTT | CASSPGQGNEKLFF
. | . | TRBJ2-1 | TRBV7-9 | TGTGCCAGCAGCTCTCCTTCAGCGGACACCCGGAATGAGCAGTTCTTC | CASSSPSADTRNEQFF
. | . | TRBJ2-3 | TRBV5-1 | TGCGCCAGCAGCTGGGGCAGGGTGGCAGATACGCAGTATTTT | CASSWGRVADTQYF
. | TRBD2 | TRBJ2-3 | TRBV14 | TGTGCCAGCAGCCCAAACCGGGTCGGGACTAAACGATATACGCAGTATTTT | CASSPNRVGTKRYTQYF
. | . | TRBJ2-7 | TRBV6-6 | TGTGCCAGCAGTTACCTCCCGTCCACAGCCTACGAGCAGTACTTC | CASSYLPSTAYEQYF
. | . | TRBJ1-3 | TRBV6-5 | TGTGCCAGCAGTACCCACCGGAGCTCTGGAAACACCATATATTTT | CASSTHRSSGNTIYF
. | . | TRBJ1-1 | TRBV30 | TGTGCCTGGAGTGTACTTTTGCGGGGAACTGAAGCTTTCTTT | CAWSVLLRGTEAFF
. | . | TRBJ1-3 | TRBV7-9 | TGTGCCAGCAGCTTCCGACCGGACCGACACTGGGAAGGAAACACCATATATTTT | CASSFRPDRHWEGNTIYF
. | TRBD2 | TRBJ2-1 | TRBV4-2 | TGTGCCAGCAGCCAAGATGGCCCTAGCGGGGGGGTGGGTGAGCAGTTCTTC | CASSQDGPSGGVGEQFF
. | . | TRBJ1-5 | TRBV19 | TGTGCCAGTAGTTCAAAACAGGTGGATCAGCCCCAGCATTTT | CASSSKQVDQPQHF
. | . | TRBJ1-3 | TRBV30 | TGTGCCTGGAGTGGAGGCGGAAACACCATATATTTT | CAWSGGGNTIYF
. | . | TRBJ2-7 | TRBV30 | TGTGCCTGTAAGAGGGGGGGGCTTACCTACGAGCAGTACTTC | CACKRGGLTYEQYF
. | . | TRBJ1-6 | TRBV5-4 | TGTGCCAGCAGCTTGGACAGTCCTTCACCCCTCCACTTT | CASSLDSPSPLHF
. | . | TRBJ1-5 | TRBV19 | TGTGCCAGTAGGGCTACAGGGAATCCGCCCCAGCATTTT | CASRATGNPPQHF
. | TRBD2 | TRBJ2-6 | TRBV7-2 | TGTGCCAGCAGCCCCGGCTTTGGGAGGGGAGGTGGGGCCAACGTCCTGACTTTC | CASSPGFGRGGGANVLTF
. | TRBD1 | TRBJ2-7 | TRBV10-3 | TGTGCCACCTGGACAGGGTCCTACGAGCAGTACTTC | CATWTGSYEQYF
. | . | TRBJ2-3 | TRBV11-3 | TGTGCCAGCAGCTTACGTCCAGCGGCAGATACGCAGTATTTT | CASSLRPAADTQYF
once | . | TRBJ2-2 | TRBV5-1 | TGCGCCAGCAGCTTAACGGTAGGAAATACCGGGGAGCTGTTTTTT | CASSLTVGNTGELFF
. | . | TRBJ2-7 | TRBV5-1 | TGCGCCAGCAGCTTGGGACTATTTGGTTCCTACGAGCAGTACTTC | CASSLGLFGSYEQYF
. | TRBD1 | TRBJ1-1 | TRBV27 | TGTGCCAGCAGAGTGACAGGGGGCCGGGGCACTGAAGCTTTCTTT | CASRVTGGRGTEAFF
once | . | TRBJ1-1 | TRBV18 | TGTGCCAGCTTACCGCTGGGGGGAACGAACACTGAAGCTTTCTTT | CASLPLGGTNTEAFF
. | . | TRBJ1-3 | TRBV7-9 | TGTGCCAGCAGCCCGGACAGTGGCGGAAACACCATATATTTT | CASSPDSGGNTIYF
. | . | TRBJ1-3 | TRBV6-6 | TGTGCCAGCAGTCCAGGACAAGGAAACACCATATATTTT | CASSPGQGNTIYF
. | TRBD1 | TRBJ1-2 | TRBV14 | TGTGCCAGCAGCCAAGATTATGCAGGGGGAAGTAGTGGCTACACCTTC | CASSQDYAGGSSGYTF
. | TRBD1 | TRBJ1-3 | TRBV30 | TGTGCCTGGAGTGTAGCCTCGGGACAGGGGGATTTT | CAWSVASGQGDF
. | . | TRBJ2-6 | TRBV5-6 | TGTGCCAGCAGCCCTCCCTCTGGGAGGGGGGCTGGGGCCAACGTCCTGACTTTC | CASSPPSGRGAGANVLTF
. | TRBD1 | TRBJ1-3 | TRBV5-1 | TGCGCCAGCAGCAGCCGGGACAGCACATACTCTGGAAACACCATATATTTT | CASSSRDSTYSGNTIYF
. | TRBD1 | TRBJ1-1 | TRBV10-3 | TGTGCCATCGGTGGGACAGGGGCCCTAGCTTTCTTT | CAIGGTGALAFF
. | . | TRBJ1-1 | TRBV29-1 | TGCAGCGTTCGGGTGGCTGAAGCTTTCTTT | CSVRVAEAFF
. | . | TRBJ2-3 | TRBV5-6 | TGTGCCAGCAGCTTGGCAGGGTACGATACGCAGTATTTT | CASSLAGYDTQYF
. | . | TRBJ2-3 | TRBV5-1 | TGCGCCAGCAGCCCAGACAGGGGAGGGACAGATACGCAGTATTTT | CASSPDRGGTDTQYF
. | . | TRBJ1-1 | TRBV4-3 | TGCGCCAGCAGCCAAGAAAGTCCCGTTTGGAACACTGAAGCTTTCTTT | CASSQESPVWNTEAFF
. | . | TRBJ2-1 | TRBV19 | TGTGCCAGTAGTATAGTAACCTCGTACAATGAGCAGTTCTTC | CASSIVTSYNEQFF
. | TRBD1 | TRBJ2-3 | TRBV11-2 | TGTGCCAGCAGACATGTTTTACAGGGGGCAGATACGCAGTATTTT | CASRHVLQGADTQYF
. | . | TRBJ2-5 | TRBV5-6 | TGTGCCAGCAGCTGGCCCGCGGCGGAGACCCAGTACTTC | CASSWPAAETQYF
. | TRBD1 | TRBJ2-7 | TRBV2 | TGTGCCAGCAGTACTACCGGGACAGAGTATCACTACGAGCAGTACTTC | CASSTTGTEYHYEQYF
. | . | TRBJ2-7 | TRBV4-2 | TGTGCCAGCAGCCAAGATTCATACGAGCAGTACTTC | CASSQDSYEQYF
. | . | TRBJ1-1 | TRBV14 | TGTGCCAGCAGCCAAGAACTGGGTGGATGGGCTGAAGCTTTCTTT | CASSQELGGWAEAFF
. | . | TRBJ1-1 | TRBV19 | TGTGCCAGTAGTATAGCGGGCCCCGAGAACACTGAAGCTTTCTTT | CASSIAGPENTEAFF
. | . | TRBJ2-7 | TRBV28 | TGTGCCAGCAGTGAAACAGCCTACGAGCAGTACTTC | CASSETAYEQYF
. | . | TRBJ1-6 | TRBV5-4 | TGTGCCAGCAGAGCTTCGAATTCACCCCTCCACTTT | CASRASNSPLHF